The T cell receptor (beta chain) under discussion was sequenced for a study of cytomegalovirus exposure and HLA in healthy donors. V dropped 2 bases and J dropped 5; count of bases not matched to a gene: 4. CDR3 length: 14 amino acids. The V gene's germline CDR1 is WNHNN and CDR2 SYGVQD (reference sequence). PCR employed 60 Vbeta and 13 Jbeta primers. Here immunoSEQ multiplex PCR was the method, and the copy in TCRdb shows in-frame clones only, minus some. The data contain approximately 140,000 clones, nearly 80% of them seen just once; the ten biggest clones take up 2.5% to 3.5%. The TCR was taken from a man between 35 and 55 years old in good health and CMV-seropositive. Sequencing input: PBMCs. The chain joins TRBV10-1 to TRBJ2-7; TRBD1 agrees at 9 bases. DNA of the CDR3: TGCGCCAGCAGTGAGATATGGGACAGGGACGAGCAGTACTTC. Its protein is CASSEIWDRDEQYF.